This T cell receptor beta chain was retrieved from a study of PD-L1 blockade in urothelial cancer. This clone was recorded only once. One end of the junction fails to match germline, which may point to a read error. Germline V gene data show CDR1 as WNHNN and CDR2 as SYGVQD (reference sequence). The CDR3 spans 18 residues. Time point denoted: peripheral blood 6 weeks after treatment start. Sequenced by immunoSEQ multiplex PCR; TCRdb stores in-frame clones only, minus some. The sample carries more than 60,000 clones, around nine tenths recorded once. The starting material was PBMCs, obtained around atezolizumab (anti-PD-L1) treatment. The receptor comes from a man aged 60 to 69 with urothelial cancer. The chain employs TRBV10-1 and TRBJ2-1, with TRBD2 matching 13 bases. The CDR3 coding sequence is TGCGCCAGCAGGGAGTGGGGAGGCACTAGCGGGAGGGGGATAGAGCAGTTCTTC. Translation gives CASREWGGTSGRGIEQFF.